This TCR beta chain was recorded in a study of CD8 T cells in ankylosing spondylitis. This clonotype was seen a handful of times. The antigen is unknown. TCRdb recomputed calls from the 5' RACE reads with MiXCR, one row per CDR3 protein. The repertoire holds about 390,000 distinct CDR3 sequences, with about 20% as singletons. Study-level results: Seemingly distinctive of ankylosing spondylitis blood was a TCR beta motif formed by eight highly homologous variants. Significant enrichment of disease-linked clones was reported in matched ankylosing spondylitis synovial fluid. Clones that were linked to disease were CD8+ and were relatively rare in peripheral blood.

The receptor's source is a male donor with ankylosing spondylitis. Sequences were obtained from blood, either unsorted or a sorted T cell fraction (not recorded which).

This CDR3 is CASSSTSPLLAGADEQFF. The CDR3 DNA reads TGTGCCAGCAGTTCCACTTCTCCTTTACTAGCGGGAGCTGATGAGCAGTTCTTC. The V gene is TRBV6-5, the J gene TRBJ2-1; TRBD2 aligns across 11 bases. Losses at the gene ends were 4 bases for V and 8 bases for J; bases not matched to a gene: 16. Germline V gene data show CDR1 as MNHEY and CDR2 as SVGAGI. CDR3 length: 18 amino acids.